These 10 T cell receptor beta chains were all obtained from the same sample, sequenced in a study of Ad26.COV2.S vaccination and SARS-CoV-2 variants. The treatment was: over 15 received Ad26.COV2.S at low or high dose, single or two shots; several received placebo; per-sample allocation not given. Vaccine and placebo recipients were sampled on day 63 after the first injection. The repertoire was sequenced with immunoSEQ multiplex PCR; TCRdb's copy has only in-frame clones and lacks some. The sample carries some 290,000 clones, around four fifths recorded once. The material was peripheral blood, obtained in a trial of Ad26.COV2.S vaccine versus placebo. These receptors were taken from a person aged 18-65 years who received the Ad26.COV2.S COVID-19 vaccine or a placebo.

The gene calls are TRBV6-5 and TRBJ1-2; TRBD1 matches 7 bases. The junction had 5 bases not matched to a gene; V was cut back by 1 base and J by 0 bases. This CDR3 is built from 16 residues. Germline V CDR1 and CDR2: MNHEY, SVGAGI. CDR3 sequence (DNA): TGTGCCAGCAGTTACTGGACAGGCCTAGCTAACTATGGCTACACCTTC. Translation: CASSYWTGLANYGYTF.

The gene calls are TRBV5-1 and TRBJ2-7; possible D gene TRBD2, 7 bases. Between the trimmed V and J ends, which lost 0 bases and 2 bases, there was a span of 12 bases. Germline loops: CDR1 SGHRS, CDR2 YFSETQ. CDR3 size: 15 residues. CDR3 protein: CASSLAGRGAYEQYF. In nucleotides, the CDR3 is TGCGCCAGCAGCTTGGCTGGGAGGGGGGCCTACGAGCAGTACTTC.

The chain carries TRBV12-3 or TRBV12-4 and TRBJ2-7, with 7 nucleotides matching TRBD1. Trimming cost V 6 bases and J 7 bases; bases outside gene matches: 3. The CDR3 has 11 amino acids. Written as DNA, the CDR3 is TGTGCCAGCAGCCCAGGGGGTGAGCAGTACTTC. Amino acid sequence: CASSPGGEQYF.

CDR3 DNA: TGTGCCAGCAGCTTAGCCGGCTCTGGGGCCAACGTCCTGACTTTC. Protein: CASSLAGSGANVLTF. The chain is built from TRBV7-9 and TRBJ2-6; D is ambiguous. The CDR3 length is 15 residues. V lost 0 bases and J 0 bases, leaving 3 bases between the germline ends. Germline-derived CDR1 and CDR2 are SEHNR and FQNEAQ (reference sequence).

This sequence joins TRBV28 and TRBJ2-1; TRBD1 agrees at 9 bases. Germline values: CDR1 MDHEN, CDR2 SYDVKM. Trimming took 2 bases from V and 2 from J; bases not matched to a gene: 7. This CDR3 spans 17 amino acids. CDR3 sequence: CASSLRSGTGTYNEQFF. The CDR3 bases are TGTGCCAGCAGTTTACGATCCGGGACAGGGACCTACAATGAGCAGTTCTTC.

The chain employs TRBV5-1 and TRBJ2-7; D remains ambiguous. V lost 0 bases and J 8 bases, leaving 9 bases between the germline ends. Germline CDR1 is SGHRS and CDR2 is YFSETQ. This CDR3 comprises 12 residues. CDR3: CASSLDLDKQYF. DNA for the CDR3: TGCGCCAGCAGCTTGGATCTGGATAAGCAGTACTTC.

The chain is built from TRBV15 and TRBJ2-7; no definite D call. This CDR3 contains 15 residues. V gave up 0 bases and J gave up 6 bases, with 15 bases separating them. From germline, CDR1 is LNHNV and CDR2 YYDKDF (reference sequence). CDR3 sequence: CATSRDLAHTGEQYF. CDR3 coding DNA: TGTGCCACCAGCAGAGATTTGGCCCACACTGGCGAGCAGTACTTC.

V and J are TRBV3-1 (or the pseudogene TRBV3-2) and TRBJ2-1; 7 bases are shared with TRBD1. From germline, CDR1 is LGHDT and CDR2 YNNKEL (reference sequence). V lost 2 bases and J lost 4; bases outside the gene matches: 5. This CDR3 spans 15 amino acids. CDR3 in DNA: TGTGCCAGCAGCCAACAGACAGGGCTGTACAATGAGCAGTTCTTC. Its protein product is CASSQQTGLYNEQFF.

This clone was detected once. The same CDR3 is also encoded by other DNA sequences in this sample. The chain uses TRBV5-4 and TRBJ1-2; no clear D gene. This CDR3 region has 12 residues. Germline V gene data show CDR1 as SGHNT and CDR2 as YYREEE (reference sequence). The V end lost 0 bases, the J end lost 7 bases, and 7 bases lay between the germline ends. The CDR3 bases are TGTGCCAGCAGCTTGGATCGGGGTGGCTACACCTTC. It encodes CASSLDRGGYTF. The full variable domain, in which reference TRBV5-4 and TRBJ1-2 provide the parts outside the CDR3, is ETGVTQSPTHLIKTRGQQVTLRCSSQSGHNTVSWYQQALGQGPQFIFQYYREEENGRGNFPPRFSGLQFPNYSSELNVNALELDDSALYLCASSLDRGGYTFGSGTRLTVV.

V gene TRBV5-1 combines with J gene TRBJ1-4; D is unresolved. With 0 bases removed from V and 4 bases from J, the gap between germline ends came to 4 bases. Germline CDR1 is SGHRS and CDR2 is YFSETQ. This CDR3 is 13 amino acids long. CDR3 sequence: CASSLEGNEKLFF. CDR3 coding DNA: TGCGCCAGCAGCTTGGAGGGTAATGAAAAACTGTTTTTT.